A selection of T cell receptor beta chains follows, all from one sample in a study of PD-L1 blockade in urothelial cancer. This table comes from immunoSEQ multiplex PCR, and its TCRdb copy is limited to in-frame clones, with some not included. The data contain some 120,000 clones, approximately 90% of them singletons. Sequenced here: PBMCs, sampled around atezolizumab (anti-PD-L1) treatment. These receptors all come from a man between 60 and 75 years old with urothelial cancer. Each CDR3 is given with its conserved first and last residue. A D gene is named only where the DNA matches it firmly. Clone size appears in some rows only: once, few, many, or a class for an expanded clone.

DNA: TGTGCCATCAGTGAGTCCGCGGGAGAAGCCGAGCAGTACTTC
CDR3: CAISESAGEAEQYF
D: TRBD2
J: TRBJ2-7
size: .
V: TRBV10-3

DNA: TGCAGCGTGGCTAAGGGACAGACAGATACGCAGTATTTT
CDR3: CSVAKGQTDTQYF
D: TRBD1
J: TRBJ2-3
size: .
V: TRBV29-1

DNA: TGTGCCAGCAGCTTGAACAGGGGGGCGGTTAGCAATCAGCCCCAGCATTTT
CDR3: CASSLNRGAVSNQPQHF
D: TRBD1
J: TRBJ1-5
size: .
V: TRBV7-2

DNA: TGTGCCAGCACCCAAATCGACACTCCGCTAGCCAAAAACATTCAGTACTTC
CDR3: CASTQIDTPLAKNIQYF
D: .
J: TRBJ2-4
size: .
V: TRBV21-1

DNA: TGTGCCAGCAGCTTAGACTCGTCCGAGCAGTACTTC
CDR3: CASSLDSSEQYF
D: .
J: TRBJ2-7
size: .
V: TRBV11-3

DNA: TGTGCCAGCAGATCGGATTGGACTAGCGGCTCCTACAATGAGCAGTTCTTC
CDR3: CASRSDWTSGSYNEQFF
D: TRBD2
J: TRBJ2-1
size: .
V: TRBV7-2

DNA: TGTGCCAGCTCACCAAAGACTAGCGGCGAGCAGTACTTC
CDR3: CASSPKTSGEQYF
D: TRBD2
J: TRBJ2-7
size: .
V: TRBV18

DNA: TGTGCCAGCAGCTCCGCCCGCGGCGATCAGCAGTTCTTC
CDR3: CASSSARGDQQFF
D: .
J: TRBJ2-1
size: .
V: TRBV7-2

DNA: TGTGCCAGTAGTCCCCGCAGTCCAATTCTAGCGTCGTCCAATGAGCAGTTCTTC
CDR3: CASSPRSPILASSNEQFF
D: .
J: TRBJ2-1
size: .
V: TRBV19

DNA: TGTGCCTTAAGCGGGAGTGCCACAGATACGCAGTATTTT
CDR3: CALSGSATDTQYF
D: TRBD2
J: TRBJ2-3
size: .
V: TRBV10-3

DNA: TGTGCCAGCAGCTTAGAAGTTAGGGGGAATGAGCAGTTCTTC
CDR3: CASSLEVRGNEQFF
D: .
J: TRBJ2-1
size: .
V: TRBV7-9

DNA: TGTGCCAGCAGCCCGGGGGGGGGCCCCCACAATGAGCAGTTCTTC
CDR3: CASSPGGGPHNEQFF
D: TRBD2
J: TRBJ2-1
size: .
V: TRBV5-6

DNA: TGCGCCAGCAGCCAAGAAAGACTTCTATACAATGAGCAGTTCTTC
CDR3: CASSQERLLYNEQFF
D: .
J: TRBJ2-1
size: .
V: TRBV4-3

DNA: TGCAGCGTTGCGGTCGCGAACACTGAAGCTTTCTTT
CDR3: CSVAVANTEAFF
D: .
J: TRBJ1-1
size: .
V: TRBV29-1

DNA: TGTGCCAGCAGCTTAACTCGGGGGATTGAAGCTTTCTTT
CDR3: CASSLTRGIEAFF
D: .
J: TRBJ1-1
size: .
V: TRBV7-8

DNA: TGCGCCAGCAGGCCGACTAGCGGGGCGTACCAAGAGACCCAGTACTTC
CDR3: CASRPTSGAYQETQYF
D: TRBD2
J: TRBJ2-5
size: .
V: TRBV5-1

DNA: TGTGCCAGCAGCACCCCGGACAGGTTCGGTACTGGAAACACCATATATTTT
CDR3: CASSTPDRFGTGNTIYF
D: TRBD1
J: TRBJ1-3
size: .
V: TRBV11-2

DNA: TGTGCCGCCGGGCCCACGGGATTTAGCACAGATACGCAGTATTTT
CDR3: CAAGPTGFSTDTQYF
D: .
J: TRBJ2-3
size: .
V: TRBV6-5

DNA: TGTGCCAGCAGCGGGACTAGCGGAAATTCAGAGACCCAGTACTTC
CDR3: CASSGTSGNSETQYF
D: TRBD2
J: TRBJ2-5
size: .
V: TRBV9

DNA: TGCGCCAGCAGCCCCAACACAGGGGCCTACAATGAGCAGTTCTTC
CDR3: CASSPNTGAYNEQFF
D: TRBD1
J: TRBJ2-1
size: .
V: TRBV5-1

DNA: TGTGCCTGGAGTCCTCAGCGACCGACAGCCAATCAGCCCCAGCATTTT
CDR3: CAWSPQRPTANQPQHF
D: .
J: TRBJ1-5
size: .
V: TRBV30

DNA: TGTGCCTGGGACGAACAGGGGTTTGGAGATTCACCCCTCCACTTT
CDR3: CAWDEQGFGDSPLHF
D: TRBD1
J: TRBJ1-6
size: .
V: TRBV30

DNA: TGTGCCAGCAGCTTTAACAGCCTGGGGCCTCTCCACGAGCAGTACTTC
CDR3: CASSFNSLGPLHEQYF
D: .
J: TRBJ2-7
size: once
V: TRBV11-2

DNA: TGTGCCAGCAGTTCCTCAAAGTCGGGGAAGACGCAGTATTTT
CDR3: CASSSSKSGKTQYF
D: .
J: TRBJ2-3
size: .
V: TRBV6-5

DNA: TGTGCCAGCAGTCAAAGGACTACGACTAGCACAGATACGCAGTATTTT
CDR3: CASSQRTTTSTDTQYF
D: .
J: TRBJ2-3
size: .
V: TRBV6-4

DNA: TGTGCCAGCAGCTTACGGACTAGGCCCGAGCAGTACTTC
CDR3: CASSLRTRPEQYF
D: TRBD2
J: TRBJ2-7
size: .
V: TRBV7-8

DNA: TGTGCCACTAGCCCGAACACCGGGGAGCTGTTTTTT
CDR3: CATSPNTGELFF
D: .
J: TRBJ2-2
size: once
V: TRBV10-3

DNA: TGTGCCACTGGACAGGGGCCGACCGGGGAGCTGTTTTTT
CDR3: CATGQGPTGELFF
D: TRBD1
J: TRBJ2-2
size: .
V: TRBV10-3

DNA: TGTGCCAGCAGCCACGGGGGGGAGCTCCAAGAGACCCAGTACTTC
CDR3: CASSHGGELQETQYF
D: TRBD2
J: TRBJ2-5
size: .
V: TRBV4-2

DNA: TGTGCCAGCTCACGCCACCCGGGAGCAGATAATTCACCCCTCCACTTT
CDR3: CASSRHPGADNSPLHF
D: .
J: TRBJ1-6
size: .
V: TRBV18

DNA: TGTGCCAGCAGCGTGCGGGGGGCTGCCGGGGAGCTGTTTTTT
CDR3: CASSVRGAAGELFF
D: TRBD2
J: TRBJ2-2
size: .
V: TRBV9

DNA: TGCGCCAGCAGCCGGCGGGGCCAGTCGGGGTTCCAAGAGACCCAGTACTTC
CDR3: CASSRRGQSGFQETQYF
D: .
J: TRBJ2-5
size: .
V: TRBV5-1

DNA: TGCGCCAGCCAATGGGACAGCGGAAACACCATATATTTT
CDR3: CASQWDSGNTIYF
D: TRBD1
J: TRBJ1-3
size: .
V: TRBV10-2

DNA: TGTGCCAGCTCACCACCGGGAGTCAGTTACGAGCAGTACTTC
CDR3: CASSPPGVSYEQYF
D: .
J: TRBJ2-7
size: .
V: TRBV18

DNA: TGCGCCAGCAGCGGCCGGGACAGGGTCATCAATGAGCAGTTCTTC
CDR3: CASSGRDRVINEQFF
D: TRBD1
J: TRBJ2-1
size: .
V: TRBV5-1

DNA: TGTGCCAGTAGTATATGGTTGACAGGGGTTATGGGGGCTGAAGCTTTCTTT
CDR3: CASSIWLTGVMGAEAFF
D: TRBD1
J: TRBJ1-1
size: .
V: TRBV19

DNA: TGTGCCAGCAGTGACATGAGCGGGGGTACAGATACGCAGTATTTT
CDR3: CASSDMSGGTDTQYF
D: TRBD2
J: TRBJ2-3
size: .
V: TRBV9

DNA: TGCGCCAGCAGCCAGAACCGGGACAGGACCATTGGGACCCAGTACTTC
CDR3: CASSQNRDRTIGTQYF
D: TRBD1
J: TRBJ2-5
size: .
V: TRBV4-1

DNA: TGTGCCAGCAGCTTGGGTCTAGCAAGAAGGGACTTC
CDR3: CASSLGLARRDF
D: .
J: TRBJ2-7
size: .
V: TRBV5-6

DNA: TGTGCCAGCAGCCCGCCTGACTGGAGCTCCTACGAGCAGTACTTC
CDR3: CASSPPDWSSYEQYF
D: .
J: TRBJ2-7
size: .
V: TRBV7-2

DNA: TGTGCCTGGACCTTAGCGGGGGGGCCGGGAGATACGCAGTATTTT
CDR3: CAWTLAGGPGDTQYF
D: TRBD2
J: TRBJ2-3
size: .
V: TRBV30

DNA: TGTGCCAGCAGCTTAGGGGGGGGATACTACGAGCAGTACTTC
CDR3: CASSLGGGYYEQYF
D: TRBD2
J: TRBJ2-7
size: few
V: TRBV7-8

DNA: TGTGCCACCAGCAGAGATCGGGTCGGGAGCACAGATACGCAGTATTTT
CDR3: CATSRDRVGSTDTQYF
D: .
J: TRBJ2-3
size: .
V: TRBV15

DNA: TGTGCCAGCAGCCCAACGACAGGGGTCACCATATATTTT
CDR3: CASSPTTGVTIYF
D: TRBD1
J: TRBJ1-3
size: .
V: TRBV7-2

DNA: TGCGCCAGCAGCCAGGGACTAGCGGGAGACACAGATACGCAGTATTTT
CDR3: CASSQGLAGDTDTQYF
D: TRBD2
J: TRBJ2-3
size: .
V: TRBV5-1

DNA: TGCGCCAGCAGCCAAGCCCCGACAGGGAGGCCTGGGGAGACCCAGTACTTC
CDR3: CASSQAPTGRPGETQYF
D: .
J: TRBJ2-5
size: .
V: TRBV4-3

DNA: TGTGCCTGGACCCTAGGACTAGCGGGTTACAATGAGCAGTTCTTC
CDR3: CAWTLGLAGYNEQFF
D: TRBD2
J: TRBJ2-1
size: .
V: TRBV30